One sample yielded the 15 T cell receptor beta chains listed below, sequenced in a study of T cells after yellow fever vaccination. One entry per CDR3 protein, called by TCRdb with MiXCR from the 5' RACE reads. The data show under 250,000 distinct CDR3 sequences, with 6.5% to 8.5% seen just once and approximately 0.85% held by the top ten. Sequenced here: CD4+ T cells sorted from PBMCs, sampled 15 days after the yellow fever booster vaccination. All receptors derive from a man between 25 and 39 years old who received the YFV17D yellow fever vaccine.

This clonotype was detected many times. This CDR3 is CSAREGSSNQPQHF. CDR3 nucleotide sequence: TGCAGTGCTAGGGAGGGCTCTAGCAATCAGCCCCAGCATTTT. This chain connects TRBV20-1 to TRBJ1-5; D gene unclear. CDR1 is DFQATT and CDR2 is SNEGSKA in the germline V gene (reference sequence). V lost 3 bases to trimming and J lost 0 bases, with 9 bases between them. The CDR3 is made up of 14 amino acids.

This sequence joins TRBV20-1 and TRBJ2-3; TRBD2 is a possible D gene (6 bases). V gave up 3 bases and J gave up 6 bases, with 13 bases separating them. The CDR3 contains 13 residues. Germline V gene sequence: CDR1 DFQATT, CDR2 SNEGSKA (reference sequence). The CDR3 loop reads CSARETRTDTQYF. CDR3 DNA: TGCAGTGCTAGGGAGACTAGAACGGATACGCAGTATTTT.

This clonotype was picked up a small number of times. The genes are TRBV2 and TRBJ2-1; maybe TRBD1 (6 bases). There are 14 residues in the CDR3. CDR1 SNHLY and CDR2 FYNNEI come from the germline V gene. Trimming cost V 6 bases and J 4 bases, with 13 bases left between them. CDR3 protein: CASSVRGLYNEQFF. In nucleotides, the CDR3 is TGTGCCAGCAGCGTCAGGGGTCTTTACAATGAGCAGTTCTTC.

DNA for the CDR3: TGTGCCAGCAGTTACACCGGCGATGAAAAACTGTTTTTT. Protein product: CASSYTGDEKLFF. This chain connects TRBV6-6 to TRBJ1-4; D is uncertain. Germline lookup yields CDR1 MNHNY and CDR2 SVGAGI (reference sequence). V was clipped by 2 bases and J by 6 bases, with 7 bases between them. The CDR3 length is 13 residues.

The V call is TRBV7-2, the J call TRBJ2-5; D not certain. Trimming cost V 1 base and J 3 bases, with 12 bases left between them. CDR1 and CDR2 from the germline V gene are SGHTA and FQGNSA. CDR3 length: 15 residues. Written as DNA, the CDR3 is TGTGCCAGCAGCTTAGGCCCCCGGAGAGAAGAGACCCAGTACTTC. This translates into CASSLGPRREETQYF.

This clonotype was detected a few times. The V call is TRBV4-2, the J call TRBJ2-2; TRBD2 aligns across 10 bases. With 4 bases clipped from V and 3 bases from J, the junction kept 5 bases outside the gene matches. Per germline, CDR1 LGHNA and CDR2 YNFKEQ. CDR3 size: 16 residues. CDR3 in amino acids: CASSPRLAGDTGELFF. In nucleotides, the CDR3 is TGTGCCAGCAGCCCCAGACTAGCGGGTGACACCGGGGAGCTGTTTTTT.

This clonotype was counted at least ten times. This chain's CDR3 is CSARDSQREWQETQYF. In DNA form, the CDR3 reads TGCAGTGCTAGAGATAGCCAGCGGGAATGGCAAGAGACCCAGTACTTC. The V gene is TRBV20-1, the J gene TRBJ2-5, with TRBD2 matching over 7 bases. The CDR3 is 16 residues long. CDR1 and CDR2 (germline): DFQATT, SNEGSKA (reference sequence). V lost 0 bases and J lost 2; bases outside the gene matches: 9.

This chain links TRBV10-3 with TRBJ2-3; possible D gene TRBD2, 7 bases. This CDR3 comprises 11 residues. The V gene's germline CDR1 is ENHRY and CDR2 SYGVKD. Trimming removed 10 bases at V and 4 bases at J, with 9 bases between. The CDR3 spells CATGGPDTQYF. The CDR3 DNA follows: TGTGCCACGGGGGGCCCAGATACGCAGTATTTT.

This clonotype was observed at least ten times. The V call is TRBV11-2, the J call TRBJ2-1; D is perhaps TRBD2 (5 bases). The CDR3 runs 13 residues. V dropped 3 bases and J dropped 6 bases, with 9 bases sitting between them. Germline lookup yields CDR1 SGHAT and CDR2 FQNNGV. The CDR3 here is CASSFGVVNEQFF. The DNA of the CDR3 is TGTGCCAGCAGCTTCGGGGTCGTCAATGAGCAGTTCTTC. Complete variable domain (other parts from reference TRBV11-2 and TRBJ2-1): EAGVAQSPRYKIIEKRQSVAFWCNPISGHATLYWYQQILGQGPKLLIQFQNNGVVDDSQLPKDRFSAERLKGVDSTLKIQPAKLEDSAVYLCASSFGVVNEQFFGPGTRLTVL.

This clonotype was counted a few times. The chain uses TRBV20-1 and TRBJ1-1; weak D call: TRBD1 (5 bases). The CDR3 consists of 10 residues. Per the germline V gene, CDR1 is DFQATT and CDR2 is SNEGSKA (reference sequence). CDR3 in amino acids: CSVQAWEAFF. As DNA, the CDR3 is TGCAGCGTACAGGCTTGGGAAGCTTTCTTT.

This clonotype was detected a few times. This clone may be a read error of a much larger clone one base away. The chain joins TRBV9 to TRBJ2-7; no clear D gene. The CDR3 consists of 11 residues. Trimming stripped 0 bases from V and 3 bases from J, with 1 base between. CDR1 is SGDLS, CDR2 YYNGEE, per germline. The CDR3: CASSVDYEQYF. CDR3 nucleotides: TGTGCCAGCAGCGTAGACTACGAGCAGTACTTC. Full variable domain (outside the CDR3, taken from reference TRBV9 and TRBJ2-7): DSGVTQTPKHLITATGQRVTLRCSPRSGDLSVYWYQQSLDQGLQFLIQYYNGEERAKGNILERFSAQQFPDLHSELNLSSLELGDSALYFCASSVDYEQYFGPGTRLTVT.

This clonotype has just a few counts. The chain uses TRBV27 and TRBJ2-1; TRBD2 matches 11 bases. There are 16 residues in the CDR3. V shed 5 bases and J 4 bases; nucleotides not matched to a gene: 7. The germline gives CDR1 MNHEY, CDR2 SMNVEV (reference sequence). DNA of the CDR3: TGTGCCAGCAGTCCGCCGGGACTAGCGGCTTACAATGAGCAGTTCTTC. Its protein is CASSPPGLAAYNEQFF.

This clonotype was counted at least ten times. This chain joins TRBV6-5 and TRBJ2-2; TRBD2 matches 8 bases. The germline V gene has CDR1 MNHEY and CDR2 SVGAGI. The CDR3 spans 16 residues. J was trimmed by 8 bases and V by 5 bases; bases with no gene match: 13. The CDR3 sequence is CASSLSRPGGPGELFF. The CDR3, as DNA: TGTGCCAGCAGTCTCAGCAGACCGGGAGGGCCGGGGGAGCTGTTTTTT.

CDR3 protein: CASSLIGNSYNEQFF. The CDR3 DNA reads TGCGCCAGCAGCTTGATTGGTAACTCCTACAATGAGCAGTTCTTC. V is TRBV5-1 and J is TRBJ2-1; D gene uncertain. In germline, CDR1 is SGHRS, CDR2 YFSETQ. The CDR3 length is 15 residues. Trimming pared 1 base from V and 0 bases from J, leaving 8 bases between.

This clonotype was seen a few times. The junction does not match germline at one end; this may be a read error. V gene TRBV7-3 combines with J gene TRBJ2-1, with TRBD1 matching over 11 bases. CDR1 SGHTA and CDR2 FQGTGA come from the germline V gene. The CDR3 sequence is 18 residues long. The CDR3 spells CACSGGTGGEVSYNEQFF. The CDR3 nucleotides are TGTGCCTGCAGCGGGGGGACAGGGGGAGAAGTTTCCTACAATGAGCAGTTCTTC.